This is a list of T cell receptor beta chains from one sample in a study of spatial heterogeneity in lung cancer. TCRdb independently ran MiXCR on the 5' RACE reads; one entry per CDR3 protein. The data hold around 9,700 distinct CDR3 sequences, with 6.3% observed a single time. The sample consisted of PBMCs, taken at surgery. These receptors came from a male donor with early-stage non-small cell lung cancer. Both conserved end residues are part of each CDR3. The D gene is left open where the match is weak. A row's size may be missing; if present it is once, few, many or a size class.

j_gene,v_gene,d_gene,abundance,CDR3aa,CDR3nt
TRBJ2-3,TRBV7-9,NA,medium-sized,CASSGKGLPGGRTSTDTQYF,TGTGCCAGCAGCGGAAAAGGACTTCCCGGGGGAAGGACTAGCACAGATACGCAGTATTTT
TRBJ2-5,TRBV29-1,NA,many,CSVQTMSETQYF,TGCAGCGTCCAAACGATGTCGGAGACCCAGTACTTC
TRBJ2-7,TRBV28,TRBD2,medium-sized,CASSGTSGGSYEQYF,TGTGCCAGCAGCGGGACTAGCGGGGGGTCCTACGAGCAGTACTTC
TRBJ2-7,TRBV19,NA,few,CASSMSTVRSYEQYF,TGTGCCAGTAGTATGAGCACAGTCCGCTCCTACGAGCAGTACTTC
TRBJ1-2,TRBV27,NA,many,CASRILLSETEGYYGYTF,TGTGCCAGCAGGATCCTCCTCTCTGAGACGGAGGGGTACTATGGCTACACCTTC
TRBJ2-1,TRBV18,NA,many,CASSPSQGSYNEQFF,TGTGCCAGCTCACCATCCCAGGGTTCCTACAATGAGCAGTTCTTC
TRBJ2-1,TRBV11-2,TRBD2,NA,CASSLRLAVGNEQFF,TGTGCCAGCAGCTTACGTCTAGCGGTTGGGAATGAGCAGTTCTTC
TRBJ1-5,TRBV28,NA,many,CASVRQVNQPQHF,TGTGCCAGCGTGAGACAGGTCAATCAGCCCCAGCATTTT
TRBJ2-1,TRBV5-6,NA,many,CASSGDGSGDNEQFF,TGTGCCAGCAGCGGGGACGGAAGTGGGGACAATGAGCAGTTCTTC
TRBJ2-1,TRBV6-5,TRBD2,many,CASSYVPSGTYNEQFF,TGTGCCAGCAGTTACGTGCCTAGCGGGACGTACAATGAGCAGTTCTTC
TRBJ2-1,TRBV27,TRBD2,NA,CASSSGGNYNEQFF,TGTGCCAGCAGTTCCGGGGGGAACTACAATGAGCAGTTCTTC
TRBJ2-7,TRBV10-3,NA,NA,CAISGRGRGYEQYF,TGTGCCATCAGTGGTCGTGGGCGCGGGTACGAGCAGTACTTC
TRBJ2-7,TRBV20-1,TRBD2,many,CSARLKTSGSLTLHEQYF,TGCAGTGCTAGGCTGAAGACTAGCGGGAGTTTAACCCTCCACGAGCAGTACTTC
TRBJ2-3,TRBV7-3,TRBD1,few,CASSPQGATDTQYF,TGTGCCAGCAGCCCACAGGGGGCCACAGATACGCAGTATTTT
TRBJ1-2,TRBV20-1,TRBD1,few,CSQRGQRDYYGYTF,TGCAGTCAACGGGGACAGAGGGATTATTATGGCTACACCTTC
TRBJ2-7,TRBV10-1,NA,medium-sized,CASSEWGTPYEQYF,TGCGCCAGCAGTGAATGGGGGACTCCCTACGAGCAGTACTTC
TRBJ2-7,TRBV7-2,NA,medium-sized,CASSLNVEGEQYF,TGTGCCAGCAGCTTAAATGTAGAAGGCGAGCAGTACTTC
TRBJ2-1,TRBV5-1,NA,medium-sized,CASSALGNEQFF,TGCGCCAGCAGCGCACTCGGAAATGAGCAGTTCTTC
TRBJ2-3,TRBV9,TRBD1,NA,CTSSVVNRGRSPDTQYF,TGTACCAGCAGCGTAGTGAACAGGGGAAGGTCGCCAGATACGCAGTATTTT
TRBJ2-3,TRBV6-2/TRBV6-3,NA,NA,CASSPHWRGHPLTQYF,TGTGCCAGCAGCCCCCATTGGCGGGGCCACCCCTTGACGCAGTATTTT
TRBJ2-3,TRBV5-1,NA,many,CASSSGQSEDTQYF,TGCGCCAGCAGCTCGGGCCAATCCGAGGATACGCAGTATTTT
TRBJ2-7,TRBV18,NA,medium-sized,CASSPPSRGAYEQYF,TGTGCCAGCTCACCACCGAGCAGGGGGGCCTACGAGCAGTACTTC
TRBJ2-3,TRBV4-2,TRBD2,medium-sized,CASSQEIAGGPDTQYF,TGTGCCAGCAGCCAAGAGATAGCGGGGGGGCCAGATACGCAGTATTTT
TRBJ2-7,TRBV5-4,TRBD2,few,CASSTGTSFIEQYF,TGTGCCAGCAGCACCGGGACTAGCTTCATCGAGCAGTACTTC
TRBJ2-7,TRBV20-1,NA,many,CSAPPVGGLLHEQYF,TGCAGTGCTCCTCCGGTTGGGGGACTCCTCCACGAGCAGTACTTC
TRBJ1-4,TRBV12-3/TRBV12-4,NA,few,CASTLGGATNEKLFF,TGTGCCAGCACCCTGGGTGGGGCGACTAATGAAAAACTGTTTTTT
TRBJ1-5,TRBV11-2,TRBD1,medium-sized,CASSLATGVPQHF,TGTGCCAGCAGCTTAGCGACAGGGGTGCCCCAGCATTTT
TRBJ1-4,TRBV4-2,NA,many,CASSNLDRSNEKLFF,TGTGCCAGCAGCAACCTGGACAGAAGTAATGAAAAACTGTTTTTT
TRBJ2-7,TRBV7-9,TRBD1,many,CASRRDSSYEQYF,TGTGCCAGCAGACGGGACAGCTCCTACGAGCAGTACTTC
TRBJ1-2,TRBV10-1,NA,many,CASSDIRDGGYTF,TGCGCCAGCAGTGATATCAGGGATGGTGGCTACACCTTC
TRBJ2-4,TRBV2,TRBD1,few,CASRETGVAKNIQYF,TGTGCCAGCAGGGAGACAGGGGTAGCCAAAAACATTCAGTACTTC
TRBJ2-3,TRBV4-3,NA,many,CASSQDWGRSTDTQYF,TGCGCCAGCAGCCAAGATTGGGGACGTAGCACAGATACGCAGTATTTT
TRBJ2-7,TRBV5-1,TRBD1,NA,CASSFGDRTSYEQYF,TGCGCCAGCAGCTTCGGGGACAGGACCTCCTACGAGCAGTACTTC
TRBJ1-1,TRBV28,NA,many,CASSGQNTEAFF,TGTGCCAGCAGTGGACAGAACACTGAAGCTTTCTTT
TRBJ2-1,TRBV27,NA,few,CASSFGGAWWNEQFF,TGTGCCAGCAGTTTCGGAGGGGCATGGTGGAATGAGCAGTTCTTC